This T cell receptor (beta chain) comes out of a study of blood T cell repertoires in COVID-19. Original handling: Using reference gene primer amplification, nucleated cell counts were estimated. The data were produced by immunoSEQ multiplex PCR, yet TCRdb's version contains in-frame clones alone and is incomplete. V, J and clone size were drawn from that table, and D and trimming were deduced from the DNA. The sample contains about 210,000 clones, around 84% of which appear only once. The CDR3 has 17 amino acids. The germline V gene has CDR1 MNHNY and CDR2 SVGAGI (reference sequence). The J segment lost 1 base and the V segment lost 5 bases, leaving 8 bases of the junction unmatched.

The chain is built from TRBV6-6 and TRBJ1-6; TRBD1 agrees at 7 bases. The source of this sequence is an elderly woman with COVID-19, enrolled during active disease. The sample consisted of peripheral blood. DNA for the CDR3: TGTGCCAGCAGTCCGCAGGGGGTAGGGTCCTATAATTCACCCCTCCACTTT. It is translated as CASSPQGVGSYNSPLHF.